Sequencing of this T cell receptor (beta chain) was carried out in a study of T cell repertoires in cytomegalovirus infection. This clonotype was seen a few times. Its antigen is still unknown. The V gene lost 6 bases and the J gene lost 3 bases, with 9 bases spanning the gap. The germline V gene encodes CDR1 SQVTM and CDR2 ANQGSEA. The CDR3 contains 11 residues. Whole-study findings and limits: The ex vivo response was dominated by HLA-C-restricted CMV-specific TCR beta clonotypes.

One entry per CDR3 protein results from TCRdb running MiXCR on the reads. Of 150,000 to 200,000 distinct CDR3 sequences in the sample, about a tenth were seen once. This TCR was recovered from a human donor in good health (CMV status not recorded). Some clones in this sample may be carry-over from other donors' samples. This chain links TRBV29-1 with TRBJ2-7; D gene uncertain. Sequencing was done on a sample of PBMCs. The CDR3 coding sequence is TGCAGCGTGGCAAAGGGCTACGAGCAGTACTTC. This codes for CSVAKGYEQYF.